This T cell receptor (beta chain) was identified in a study of glioma-infiltrating T cells after dendritic cell vaccination. Time point noted: after dendritic cell vaccination, including at tumor progression/relapse. This table comes from immunoSEQ multiplex PCR, and its TCRdb copy is limited to in-frame clones, with some not included. The sample consists of more than 55,000 clones, more than 70% of them appearing once. In its sample, this clone was seen a few times. Sequencing used blood, obtained after dendritic cell vaccination. The sequence came from a human donor with glioblastoma.

The CDR3 region has the DNA TGTGCCAGCAGTTACGGGGCAGGGGGCTACACCTTC. This gives the protein CASSYGAGGYTF. The chain carries TRBV6-5 and TRBJ1-2; D perhaps matches TRBD1 (5 bases). The germline V gene encodes CDR1 MNHEY and CDR2 SVGAGI. Between the trimmed V and J ends, which lost 2 bases and 8 bases, there was a span of 9 bases. This CDR3 contains 12 residues.